This T cell receptor (beta chain) is drawn from a study of long-term antiretroviral therapy in people with HIV. Runs used v3.0 of the immunoSEQ assay and were done at survey level. Method: immunoSEQ multiplex PCR; TCRdb's copy keeps in-frame clones and lacks some. This sample has over 15,000 clones, with over 60% found just once. Findings and caveats of the study: Whichever time point was examined, clones expanded before ART dominated the repertoire. Spans of CDR3 length were tighter for HIV repertoires than for controls.

As concerns this clone: The antigen remains undetermined.

Participants with HIV, all of them, were treated in the United States. Cryopreserved PBMC, at roughly 0.85-10 million per sample, were present before DNA extraction. This TCR was recovered from a woman between 50 and 59 years old with HIV. Sequenced material: unsorted PBMCs, taken about 2.5 years before starting antiretroviral therapy.

The CDR3 protein is CASRRDRVAEAFF. CDR3 DNA sequence: TGTGCCAGTAGACGGGACCGAGTAGCTGAAGCTTTCTTT. V gene TRBV19 combines with J gene TRBJ1-1; a possible D gene is TRBD1 (5 bases). The CDR3 runs to 13 residues. Germline CDR1 LNHDA, CDR2 SQIVND (reference sequence). Trimming left V 6 bases short and J 6 bases short, with 14 bases between.